The T cell receptor beta chain under discussion was sequenced for a study of T cells in Graves' hyperthyroidism and ophthalmopathy. About the research overall: Peripheral blood was acquired at first diagnosis, ahead of any therapy whatsoever.

Points from the study as a whole: Most thyroid-expanded clonotypes above 0.001 were also found in blood. The model made its ophthalmopathy prediction, and onset followed a median approximately 6.5 months later.

Uncontrolled infection, other autoimmune disease, pregnancy or lactation led to exclusion. There are a few counts of this clonotype. Its antigen remains unidentified. Using RNA transcripts as the source, TCR beta CDR3 regions were amplified. During a first-round RT-PCR of the TCR CDR3, the HTBI primer set was used. TCRdb re-called the multiplex PCR reads through MiXCR, storing one row per CDR3 protein. The sample has some 580,000 distinct CDR3 sequences; more than 15% are singletons. The CDR3 covers 13 residues. CDR1 is LNHDA, CDR2 SQIVND, per germline (reference sequence). Between the trimmed V and J ends, which lost 6 bases and 2 bases, there was a span of 8 bases.

The receptor was derived from a woman in her thirties or forties with Graves' ophthalmopathy. Sequenced: blood. The rearrangement uses TRBV19 and TRBJ2-1, with D unclear. CDR3 DNA sequence: TGTGCCAGTAGAGATGGGGCCTACAATGAGCAGTTCTTC. This gives the protein CASRDGAYNEQFF. The full variable domain, rest sourced from reference TRBV19 and TRBJ2-1, is DGGITQSPKYLFRKEGQNVTLSCEQNLNHDAMYWYRQDPGQGLRLIYYSQIVNDFQKGDIAEGYSVSREKKESFPLTVTSAQKNPTAFYLCASRDGAYNEQFFGPGTRLTVL.